The T cell receptor (beta chain) under discussion was sequenced for a study of blood T cell repertoires in COVID-19. For the study at large: COVID-19 samples, acute and convalescent, were from the United States, Italy and Spain. In each case, the material was cDNA or gDNA derived from T cells, B-cell-depleted T cells, or PBMCs.

About this clone: Mismatch with germline at one junction end may stem from a read error.

Per the original methods: Nucleated cell number was recorded as an estimate derived from reference gene primer amplification. Profiled with immunoSEQ multiplex PCR; TCRdb holds only in-frame clones, not every one. V and J calls and clone size come straight from that table; D and trimming were deduced from the DNA. The sample lists approximately 260,000 clones; approximately 90% were seen once. The CDR3 consists of 14 residues. CDR1 MNHEY and CDR2 SMNVEV come from the germline V gene (reference sequence). Sequencing was done on a sample of peripheral blood. The clonotype originates from a man aged 60-69 years who had recovered from COVID-19. The genes are TRBV27 and TRBJ2-7, with TRBD1 matching over 7 bases. CDR3 region: CASSRDRASSEQYF. CDR3 nucleotide sequence: TGTGCCAGCAGTCGTGACAGGGCCTCCTCCGAGCAGTACTTC.